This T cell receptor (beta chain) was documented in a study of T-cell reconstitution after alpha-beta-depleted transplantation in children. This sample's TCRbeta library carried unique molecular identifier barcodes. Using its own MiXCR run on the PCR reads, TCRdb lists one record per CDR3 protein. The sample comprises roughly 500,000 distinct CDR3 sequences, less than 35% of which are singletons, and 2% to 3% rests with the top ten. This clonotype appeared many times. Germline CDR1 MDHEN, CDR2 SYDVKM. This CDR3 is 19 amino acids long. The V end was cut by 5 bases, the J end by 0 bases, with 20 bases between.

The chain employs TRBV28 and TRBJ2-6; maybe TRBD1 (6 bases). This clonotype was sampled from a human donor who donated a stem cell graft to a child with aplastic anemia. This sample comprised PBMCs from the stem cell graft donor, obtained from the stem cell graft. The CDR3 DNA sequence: TGTGCCAGCAGTCCCCAGGGCAGGGGCTTAGGCTCTGGGGCCAACGTCCTGACTTTC. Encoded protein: CASSPQGRGLGSGANVLTF.